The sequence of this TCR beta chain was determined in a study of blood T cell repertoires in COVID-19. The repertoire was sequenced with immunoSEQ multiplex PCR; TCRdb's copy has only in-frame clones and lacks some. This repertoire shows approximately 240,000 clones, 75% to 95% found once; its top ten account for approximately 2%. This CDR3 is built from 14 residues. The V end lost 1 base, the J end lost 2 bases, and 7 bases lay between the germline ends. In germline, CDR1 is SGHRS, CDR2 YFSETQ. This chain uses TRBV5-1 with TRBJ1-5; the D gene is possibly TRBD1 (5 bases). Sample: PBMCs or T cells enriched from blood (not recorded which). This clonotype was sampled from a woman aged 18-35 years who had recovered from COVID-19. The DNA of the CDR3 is TGCGCCAGCAGCTTGTCGACAGGCAATCAGCCCCAGCATTTT. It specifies CASSLSTGNQPQHF.